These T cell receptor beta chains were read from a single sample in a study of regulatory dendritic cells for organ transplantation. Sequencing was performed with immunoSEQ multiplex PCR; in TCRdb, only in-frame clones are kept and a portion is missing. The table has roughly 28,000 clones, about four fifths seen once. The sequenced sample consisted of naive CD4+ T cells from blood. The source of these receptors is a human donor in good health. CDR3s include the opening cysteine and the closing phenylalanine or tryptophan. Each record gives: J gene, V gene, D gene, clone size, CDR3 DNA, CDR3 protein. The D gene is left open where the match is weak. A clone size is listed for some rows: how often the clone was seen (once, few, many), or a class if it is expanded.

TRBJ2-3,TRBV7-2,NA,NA,TGTGCCAGCAGCTTAGCGGGCGTTGATACGCAGTATTTT,CASSLAGVDTQYF
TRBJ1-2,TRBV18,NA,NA,TGTGCCAGCGGAATGAGCGGTACTAACAACTATGGCTACACCTTC,CASGMSGTNNYGYTF
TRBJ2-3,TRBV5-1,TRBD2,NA,TGCGCCAGCAGCTTGGAGCGGGGCGGCACAGATACGCAGTATTTT,CASSLERGGTDTQYF
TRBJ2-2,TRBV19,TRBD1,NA,TGTGCCAGTAGTTCTGTCACAGGGGGGTCCGGGGAGCTGTTTTTT,CASSSVTGGSGELFF
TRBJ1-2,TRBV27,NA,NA,TGTGCCAGCAGTTCCACGGGGGGCTATGGCTACACCTTC,CASSSTGGYGYTF
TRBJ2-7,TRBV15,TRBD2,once,TGTGCCACCAGCAGGGCTAGCGGGGCGGCCTTAAGCTCCTACGAGCAGTACTTC,CATSRASGAALSSYEQYF
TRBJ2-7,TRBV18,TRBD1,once,TGTGCCAGCTCACCCTTCGGACAGGGGGCGTTATACGAGCAGTACTTC,CASSPFGQGALYEQYF
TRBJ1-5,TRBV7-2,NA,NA,TGTGCCAGCAGCATAAAACAGGGCAATCAGCCCCAGCATTTT,CASSIKQGNQPQHF
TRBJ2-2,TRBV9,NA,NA,TGTGCCAGCAGCGTCCAGGGGAGCACCGGGGAGCTGTTTTTT,CASSVQGSTGELFF
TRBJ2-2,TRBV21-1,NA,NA,TGTGCCAGCAGGGGCGTCCTCGGGGGGGGGCGTACCACTTCCGTTAACACCGGGGAGCTGTTTTTT,CASRGVLGGGRTTSVNTGELFF
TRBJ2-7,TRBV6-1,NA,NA,TGTGCCAGCAGTGAACCTGCGGCCTACGAGCAGTACTTC,CASSEPAAYEQYF
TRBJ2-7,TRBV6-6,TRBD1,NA,TGTGCCAGCAGTCAGACAGGGTTGGGGGAGCAGTACTTC,CASSQTGLGEQYF
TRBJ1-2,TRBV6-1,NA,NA,TGTGCCAGCAGTGAAGAGTTCTCCAGAACCTTC,CASSEEFSRTF
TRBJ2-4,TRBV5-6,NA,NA,TGTGCCAGCAGCTTGTCGTACCAGGGAGGTTTCCAAAACATTCAGTACTTC,CASSLSYQGGFQNIQYF
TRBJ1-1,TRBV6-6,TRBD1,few,TGTGCCAGCACGACAGGGGGCCAGGCTTTCTTT,CASTTGGQAFF
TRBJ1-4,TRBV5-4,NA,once,TGTGCCAGCAGCTTGGAGGAGAATGAAAAACTGTTTTTT,CASSLEENEKLFF
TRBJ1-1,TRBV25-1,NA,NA,TGTGCCAGCAGTGACCCAATGACCGGGGACACTGAAGCTTTCTTT,CASSDPMTGDTEAFF
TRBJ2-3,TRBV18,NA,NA,TGTGCCAGCTCACCAAAGGGGGGGGTCACAGATACGCAGTATTTT,CASSPKGGVTDTQYF
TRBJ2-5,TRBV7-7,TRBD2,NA,TGTGCTAGCAGCGAAGGACTAGCCTTACTACAAGAGACCCAGTACTTC,CASSEGLALLQETQYF
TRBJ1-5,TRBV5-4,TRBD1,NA,TGTGCCAGCAGCCTGGACAGGGGAAGGGTTCAGCCCCAGCATTTT,CASSLDRGRVQPQHF
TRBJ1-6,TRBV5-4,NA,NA,TGTGCCTGGGGGCGAACCTCCTATAATTCACCCCTCCACTTT,CAWGRTSYNSPLHF
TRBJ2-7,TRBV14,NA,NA,TGTGCCAGCAGCCCCGTTGGGGCCCACGAGCAGTACTTC,CASSPVGAHEQYF
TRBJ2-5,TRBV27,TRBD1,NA,TGTGCCAGCAGTCCGGGACAGGGCCAAGAGACCCAGTACTTC,CASSPGQGQETQYF
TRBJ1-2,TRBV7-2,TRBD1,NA,TGTGCCAGCAGCTCCGACAGGGGGCTGTATTATGGCTACACCTTC,CASSSDRGLYYGYTF
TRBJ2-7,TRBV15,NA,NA,TGTGCCACCAGCAAAGGACAGTTCTCCTACGAGCAGTACTTC,CATSKGQFSYEQYF
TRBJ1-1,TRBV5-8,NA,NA,TGTGCCAGCAGCTTTTACTCGGGACACACTTTGAACACTGAAGCTTTCTTT,CASSFYSGHTLNTEAFF
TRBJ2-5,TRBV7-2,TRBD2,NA,TGTGCCAGCAGCTTAGGCCGGACTAGCGGGGTCCAAGAGACCCAGTACTTC,CASSLGRTSGVQETQYF
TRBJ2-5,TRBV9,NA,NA,TGTGCCAGCAGCGTAGACAGCGGGCCAGAGACCCAGTACTTC,CASSVDSGPETQYF
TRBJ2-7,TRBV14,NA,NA,TGTGCCAGCAGCGAGGAGGGGTCTCTCCTCTCCTACGAGCAGTACTTC,CASSEEGSLLSYEQYF
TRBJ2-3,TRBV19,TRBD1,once,TGTGCCACCACCCCCCAGGGGGCTAGCACAGATACGCAGTATTTT,CATTPQGASTDTQYF
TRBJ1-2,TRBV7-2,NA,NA,TGTGCCAGCAGCTTAGAGGGGTGGTTCGGTGGCTACACCTTC,CASSLEGWFGGYTF
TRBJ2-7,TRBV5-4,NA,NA,TGTGCCAGCAGCTTTCACGGGTCCTACGAGCAGTACTTC,CASSFHGSYEQYF
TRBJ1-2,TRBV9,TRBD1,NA,TGTGCCAGCAGCGGAAACAGGGGCCGGGCCTATGGCTACACCTTC,CASSGNRGRAYGYTF
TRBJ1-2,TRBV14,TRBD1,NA,TGTGCCAGCAGCCAAGAAACAGGGGATCGGGGCTACACCTTC,CASSQETGDRGYTF
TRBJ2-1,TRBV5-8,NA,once,TGTGCCAGCAGTTCCGGGAGCTCCTACAATGAGCAGTTCTTC,CASSSGSSYNEQFF
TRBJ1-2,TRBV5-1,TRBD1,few,TGCGCCAGCAGCATCGGGACAGACTATGGCTACACCTTC,CASSIGTDYGYTF
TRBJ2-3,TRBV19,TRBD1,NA,TGTGCCAGTAGTATGGGGGACAGGAGCACAGATACGCAGTATTTT,CASSMGDRSTDTQYF
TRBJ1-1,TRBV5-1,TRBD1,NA,TGCGCCAGCAGCCAACAGGGGACGAACACTGAAGCTTTCTTT,CASSQQGTNTEAFF
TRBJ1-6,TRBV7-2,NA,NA,TGTGCCAGCAGCACGTCTCACAGCTCCTATAATTCACCCCTCCACTTT,CASSTSHSSYNSPLHF
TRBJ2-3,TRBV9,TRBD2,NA,TGTGCCAGCAGCGAAGGGGTGTCCGGGACTACGACCACAGATACGCAGTATTTT,CASSEGVSGTTTTDTQYF
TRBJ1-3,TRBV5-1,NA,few,TGCGCCAGCAGCACCACAGGGTCTCGATGGGACACCATATATTTT,CASSTTGSRWDTIYF
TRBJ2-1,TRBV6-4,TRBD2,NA,TGTGCCAGCAGTGTTGAAGCGGGGGGGTACAATGAGCAGTTCTTC,CASSVEAGGYNEQFF
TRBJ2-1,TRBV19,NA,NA,TGTGCCAGTAGTATGGCCAACAATGAGCAGTTCTTC,CASSMANNEQFF
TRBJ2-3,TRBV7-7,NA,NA,TGTGCCAGCAGCTTAGACTTCACAGATACGCAGTATTTT,CASSLDFTDTQYF
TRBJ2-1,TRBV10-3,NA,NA,TGTGCCATCAGGGCGTCCTCAGAGGCCTACAATGAGCAGTTCTTC,CAIRASSEAYNEQFF
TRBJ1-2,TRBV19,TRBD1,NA,TGTGCCAGTAGCACCACAGGGGCTGGCTATGGTGGCTACACCTTC,CASSTTGAGYGGYTF
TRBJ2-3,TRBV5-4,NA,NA,TGTGCCAGCAGCTTTGGGCGGGCCCACACAGATACGCAGTATTTT,CASSFGRAHTDTQYF
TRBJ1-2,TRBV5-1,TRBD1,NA,TGCGCCAGCAGCTTCCGGGACAGGGGGAACTATGGCTACACCTTC,CASSFRDRGNYGYTF
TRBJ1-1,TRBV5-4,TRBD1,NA,TGTGCCAGCAGCTCCCAGACCGGGACAGGGATGAACACTGAAGCTTTCTTT,CASSSQTGTGMNTEAFF
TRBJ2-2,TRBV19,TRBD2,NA,TGTGCCAGTAGTCCCGCGGGGGGGCAAGACACCGGGGAGCTGTTTTTT,CASSPAGGQDTGELFF